These 10 T cell receptor beta chains share one sample of origin, sequenced in a study of blood T cell repertoires in COVID-19. Sequenced by immunoSEQ multiplex PCR; TCRdb stores in-frame clones only, minus some. The repertoire consists of around 72,000 clones, with over 75% occurring once and the leading ten covering around 29%. The sequencing sample was made of peripheral blood. Receptors were obtained from a man aged 50 to 59 with acute or convalescent COVID-19.

The J gene is TRBJ1-5, the V gene TRBV6-5; weak D call: TRBD1 (6 bases). This CDR3 is built from 13 residues. The germline CDR1 and CDR2 sequences are MNHEY and SVGAGI. V lost 6 bases and J lost 4, with 10 bases in between. CDR3 DNA sequence: TGTGCCAGCAGACCTCAGGGGAATCAGCCCCAGCATTTT. This gives the protein CASRPQGNQPQHF.

V usage is TRBV4-1 and J usage is TRBJ2-1, with 7 bases lining up with TRBD2. Unmatched junction bases numbered 5, after V lost 4 bases and J lost 5 bases. Germline V lookup: CDR1 MGHRA, CDR2 YSYEKL. The CDR3 sequence is 14 residues long. CDR3 in amino acids: CASSLGRGDNEQFF. CDR3 nucleotide sequence: TGCGCCAGCAGCCTCGGACGGGGGGACAATGAGCAGTTCTTC.

This chain links TRBV5-1 with TRBJ2-2; D possibly corresponds to TRBD1 (6 bases). The germline V gene encodes CDR1 SGHRS and CDR2 YFSETQ. CDR3 size: 16 residues. Trimming left V 8 bases short and J 1 base short, with 18 bases between. As DNA, the CDR3 is TGCGCCAGTTATCTACAGACAGGTGGGAACACCGGGGAGCTGTTTTTT. It yields the protein CASYLQTGGNTGELFF.

This clone appeared once. The gene calls are TRBV19 and TRBJ1-1; D is ambiguous. Trimming left V 9 bases short and J 0 bases short, with 11 bases between. CDR3 length: 13 amino acids. CDR1 is LNHDA and CDR2 is SQIVND in the germline V gene (reference sequence). The CDR3 bases are TGTGCCAGCCGGGATGGACTGAACACTGAAGCTTTCTTT. This encodes CASRDGLNTEAFF.

The CDR3 bases are TGTGCCAGCAGCCGAGGCGGCTATGGCTACACCTTC. Amino acids: CASSRGGYGYTF. The chain carries TRBV7-2 and TRBJ1-2; D is undetermined. CDR3 size: 12 residues. With 5 bases removed from V and 4 bases from J, the gap between germline ends came to 8 bases. Germline V gene data show CDR1 as SGHTA and CDR2 as FQGNSA. The entire variable domain, with the rest obtained from reference TRBV7-2 and TRBJ1-2, is as follows: GAGVSQSPSNKVTEKGKDVELRCDPISGHTALYWYRQSLGQGLEFLIYFQGNSAPDKSGLPSDRFSAERTGGSVSTLTIQRTQQEDSAVYLCASSRGGYGYTFGSGTRLTVV.

The chain uses TRBV4-1 and TRBJ2-1; D is unclear. V was cut by 7 bases and J by 1 base, with 26 bases left in between. CDR3 length: 19 amino acids. Germline values: CDR1 MGHRA, CDR2 YSYEKL. CDR3 loop: CASTHAVGYPPRSYNEQFF. CDR3 DNA sequence: TGCGCCAGCACTCACGCCGTGGGCTACCCACCGCGATCCTACAATGAGCAGTTCTTC.

This clone occurred once. The CDR3: CASSPTGGGEGGQPQHF. The CDR3 DNA sequence: TGTGCCAGCAGCCCGACAGGGGGCGGAGAGGGCGGTCAGCCCCAGCATTTT. This chain joins TRBV9 and TRBJ1-5; 10 positions match TRBD1. Germline trimming cut 4 bases from V and 6 bases from J; bases unmatched to any gene: 13. The germline CDR1 and CDR2 sequences are SGDLS and YYNGEE. The CDR3 loop spans 17 amino acids.

The rearrangement links TRBV25-1 to TRBJ1-2; D may be TRBD1 (6 bases). This CDR3 has 13 residues. Germline V gene lookup returns CDR1 MGHDK and CDR2 SYGVNS. The V gene lost 2 bases and the J gene lost 7 bases, with 11 bases spanning the gap. The CDR3 bases are TGTGCCAGCAGTGAAGGCAGGGGCCTTGGCTACACCTTC. Translating it yields CASSEGRGLGYTF.

This clone is a singleton in its sample. V is TRBV4-2 and J is TRBJ2-7, with D possibly being TRBD2 (7 bases). The CDR3 runs 20 residues. Trimming shortened V by 0 bases and J by 0 bases, and 24 bases separated the two germline ends. Germline V gene data show CDR1 as LGHNA and CDR2 as YNFKEQ. CDR3 nucleotide sequence: TGTGCCAGCAGCCAAGAGCCTTTGGGGGGGGGCCGATTATACTCCTACGAGCAGTACTTC. As protein: CASSQEPLGGGRLYSYEQYF.

The rearrangement uses TRBV9 and TRBJ1-4; D uncertain. Germline CDR1 reads SGDLS; CDR2 reads YYNGEE. The V and J ends lost 0 bases and 5 bases respectively, with 11 bases between them. The length of the CDR3 is 15 residues. Here the CDR3 reads CASSVGSSWNEKLFF. The CDR3 region has the DNA TGTGCCAGCAGCGTAGGAAGTAGCTGGAATGAAAAACTGTTTTTT.